The T cell receptor beta chain described here comes from a study of blood T cell repertoires in COVID-19. Study as a whole: Spain, Italy and the United States supplied samples that represented acute and convalescent COVID-19. The analysed material was cDNA or gDNA that came from T cells, B-cell-depleted T cells, or PBMCs.

Authors' processing steps: Estimates of nucleated cell counts were drawn from the amplification of reference gene primers. Here immunoSEQ multiplex PCR was the method, and the copy in TCRdb shows in-frame clones only, minus some. The V and J calls and the clone size are those of that table, but D and trimming were determined from the DNA. The table has about 160,000 clones, 86% seen once. Trimming cost V 0 bases and J 5 bases, with 16 bases left between them. Germline V gene sequence: CDR1 LGHDT, CDR2 YNNKEL (reference sequence). The CDR3 has 16 residues. This clone has just a few counts. The specimen was peripheral blood. The genes are TRBV3-1 (or the pseudogene TRBV3-2) and TRBJ1-2; the D is unclear. This sequence originates from a woman aged 65 to 85 with acute or convalescent COVID-19. The CDR3 is CASSQDGAIEEYGYTF. The CDR3 coding sequence is TGTGCCAGCAGCCAAGACGGAGCGATAGAAGAGTATGGCTACACCTTC.